These T cell receptor beta chains were read from a single sample in a study of shared clonotypes between healthy human individuals. Sequencing used immunoSEQ multiplex PCR; TCRdb keeps in-frame clones, though not all of them. Of under 1,900,000 clones in the sample, about 98.5% are singletons; the top ten hold roughly 0.36%. Sequencing was done on a sample of naive CD4+ T cells sorted from blood. The receptors derive from a man aged 25-40 years in good health. The CDR3 runs from the conserved cysteine through the conserved F or W. A D gene is named only where the DNA matches it firmly.

CDR3	DNA	V	J	D
CASRPPRDLQNPNYGYTF	TGTGCCAGCAGGCCACCCCGGGACCTCCAGAACCCGAACTATGGCTACACCTTC	TRBV7-2	TRBJ1-2	NA
CASKGQRGETEAFF	TGTGCCAGTAAGGGGCAGAGAGGGGAAACTGAAGCTTTCTTT	TRBV2	TRBJ1-1	NA
CATSNSGTYEQYF	TGTGCCACCTCAAATTCCGGAACCTACGAGCAGTACTTC	TRBV6-5	TRBJ2-7	NA
CASSPTGVQETQYF	TGTGCCAGCAGCCCGACCGGGGTTCAAGAGACCCAGTACTTC	TRBV7-3	TRBJ2-5	NA
CASSVSGMNTEAFF	TGCGCCAGCAGCGTGTCGGGGATGAACACTGAAGCTTTCTTT	TRBV5-1	TRBJ1-1	NA
CSVETGSHEQFF	TGCAGCGTCGAGACAGGGTCCCATGAGCAGTTCTTC	TRBV29-1	TRBJ2-1	TRBD1
CASSSIGTDTQYF	TGTGCCAGCAGCTCGATTGGGACTGATACGCAGTATTTT	TRBV7-3	TRBJ2-3	NA
CASRLTGVADTQYF	TGTGCCAGCAGGCTGACAGGGGTGGCGGATACGCAGTATTTT	TRBV2	TRBJ2-3	TRBD1
CASSVAQMNTEAFF	TGTGCCAGCAGCGTAGCACAGATGAACACTGAAGCTTTCTTT	TRBV9	TRBJ1-1	NA
CASSLVEGTSFYEQYF	TGTGCCAGCAGCTTAGTGGAGGGGACTAGTTTCTACGAGCAGTACTTC	TRBV7-6	TRBJ2-7	TRBD2